Sequencing of this T cell receptor beta chain was carried out in a study of graft-versus-host responses after intestinal transplantation. The wider study: The whole recipient group had anti-thymocyte globulin induction followed by tacrolimus and steroids for around three years. Study-wide results and limits: The marrow of recipients harbored GvH clones, and ileum or blood showed some of them first. Maximum circulating GvH clone levels tracked with early post-transplant HvG decreases.

This CDR3 is built from 13 residues. Germline V lookup: CDR1 SGHTS, CDR2 YDEGEE. The J segment lost 15 bases and the V segment lost 4 bases, leaving 14 bases of the junction unmatched. The graft tissue was processed, and this released both intraepithelial and lamina propria lymphocytes. As regards this clone: Its antigen is unknown.

Generated by immunoSEQ multiplex PCR, the TCRdb table keeps only in-frame clones and is missing some. Of around 16,000 clones listed, around 83% are singletons. Sequenced here: ileum tissue, sampled approximately 83 weeks after intestinal transplantation. This sequence joins TRBV5-8 and TRBJ2-3, with 7 bases fitting TRBD1. This clonotype was sampled from a human patient who received an intestinal transplant, so some T cells may come from the graft donor. CDR3 sequence reads: CASSPISGTVQYF. The CDR3 DNA reads as TGTGCCAGCAGCCCGATTTCCGGGACAGTCCAATATTTT.